Following are 6 T cell receptor beta chains from one sample sequenced in a study of metastatic and nonmetastatic thyroid tumors. TCRdb re-processed the PCR reads through MiXCR. The repertoire holds 20,000 to 30,000 clones, 10% to 15% seen once, with roughly 5.3% in the top ten. Patients underwent thyroid surgery, and none had received any treatment before it. The sample comprised blood. The source is a female donor with papillary thyroid cancer or a benign thyroid nodule (not recorded which). Some clones in this sample may be carry-over from other donors' samples.

This clone turned up a few times. The chain joins TRBV19 to TRBJ1-1; D uncertain. There are 13 residues in the CDR3. Trimming cost V 7 bases and J 4 bases, with 13 bases left between them. Germline CDR1 is LNHDA and CDR2 is SQIVND (reference sequence). This CDR3 is CASIIKLGTEAFF. DNA of the CDR3: TGTGCCAGTATTATCAAGCTTGGCACTGAAGCTTTCTTT.

This clone occurred many times. The chain is built from TRBV11-2 and TRBJ2-2; TRBD2 agrees at 13 bases. Germline loops: CDR1 SGHAT, CDR2 FQNNGV. V was clipped by 5 bases and J by 5 bases; unmatched bases: 8. The CDR3 runs 17 residues. Here the CDR3 reads CASSEGLAGVWTGELFF. DNA of the CDR3: TGTGCCAGCAGCGAAGGACTAGCGGGAGTCTGGACCGGGGAGCTGTTTTTT.

This clone was seen ten or more times. The chain links TRBV6-5 to TRBJ2-1; no firm D call. CDR3 length equals 13 residues. The V end lost 2 bases, the J end lost 7 bases, and 9 bases lay between the germline ends. The V gene's germline CDR1 is MNHEY and CDR2 SVGAGI. The CDR3, as DNA: TGTGCCAGCAGTTACAACCTCGGGAATGAGCAGTTCTTC. It translates to CASSYNLGNEQFF.

This clone was counted many times. The chain joins TRBV4-2 to TRBJ2-1; TRBD2 aligns across 11 bases. This CDR3 is built from 17 residues. After removal of 4 bases from V and 2 bases from J, the junction contained 7 bases not matched to a gene. From germline, CDR1 is LGHNA and CDR2 YNFKEQ. The CDR3 loop reads CASSPGLAGRPYNEQFF. For the CDR3, the DNA is TGTGCCAGCAGCCCCGGACTAGCGGGCCGTCCCTACAATGAGCAGTTCTTC.

This clone is medium-sized by share. The chain links TRBV6-4 to TRBJ2-2; D is unresolved. Per germline, CDR1 MRHNA and CDR2 SNTAGT. V lost 0 bases to trimming and J lost 7 bases, with 6 bases between them. This CDR3 spans 13 amino acids. This CDR3 reads CASSDSEIGELFF. The CDR3 DNA reads TGTGCCAGCAGTGACTCGGAAATCGGGGAGCTGTTTTTT.

This clone was counted ten times or more. The V call is TRBV18, the J call TRBJ1-6; TRBD1 might be the D (5 bases). Germline V gene data show CDR1 as KGHSH and CDR2 as LQKENI. The CDR3 spans 17 residues. V dropped 5 bases and J dropped 3 bases, with 17 bases sitting between them. The CDR3 nucleotides read TGTGCCAGCTCATTAGATGCGGCTGGGGGCTATAATTCACCCCTCCACTTT. Protein product: CASSLDAAGGYNSPLHF.